Listed here are 21 T cell receptor beta chains from one sample, sequenced in a study of identical twins' blood T cells. TCRdb re-analysed the 5' RACE reads in MiXCR, keeping a single row per CDR3 protein. The sample yields 350,000 to 400,000 distinct CDR3 sequences, around 30% seen once. Sequenced input: PBMCs. Source of these receptors: a woman between 18 and 49 years old in good health.

This rearrangement joins TRBV7-9 to TRBJ1-1, with unresolved D. The CDR3 extends over 13 amino acids. Germline CDR1 and CDR2: SEHNR and FQNEAQ (reference sequence). The V end lost 5 bases, the J end lost 1 base, and 8 bases lay between the germline ends. The DNA for the CDR3 is TGTGCCAGCAGCCAGACACGGAACACTGAAGCTTTCTTT. As protein: CASSQTRNTEAFF.

The chain recombines TRBV11-2 with TRBJ1-5; 7 bases fit TRBD1. V gave up 5 bases and J gave up 5 bases; unmatched junction bases: 3. The CDR3 is 13 amino acids. Germline CDR1 SGHAT, CDR2 FQNNGV. The CDR3: CASSQGGHQPQHF. The CDR3 DNA reads as TGTGCCAGCAGCCAGGGGGGCCATCAGCCCCAGCATTTT.

V usage is TRBV11-3 and J usage is TRBJ2-2; 11 bases fit TRBD2. This CDR3 region has 16 residues. The germline V gene has CDR1 SGHNT and CDR2 YENEEA. V shed 5 bases, J shed 3 bases, and the junction held 5 bases outside the gene matches. The DNA for the CDR3 is TGTGCCAGCAGCACGGGACTAGCGGAATACACCGGGGAGCTGTTTTTT. Protein sequence: CASSTGLAEYTGELFF.

The rearrangement joins TRBV18 to TRBJ1-5, with 8 bases aligning to TRBD1. The CDR3 loop spans 15 amino acids. V was pared by 6 bases and J by 4 bases, with 8 bases of the junction left unmatched. Germline CDR1 KGHSH, CDR2 LQKENI. The CDR3 nucleotides are TGTGCCAGCTCTAGGGATACAGGGGGTAATCAGCCCCAGCATTTT. Translation gives CASSRDTGGNQPQHF. The entire variable domain, with the rest obtained from reference TRBV18 and TRBJ1-5, is as follows: NAGVMQNPRHLVRRRGQEARLRCSPMKGHSHVYWYRQLPEEGLKFMVYLQKENIIDESGMPKERFSAEFPKEGPSILRIQQVVRGDSAAYFCASSRDTGGNQPQHFGDGTRLSIL.

The DNA for the CDR3 is TGCGCCAGCAGCCAAGACTTTAGTTCGGAGTTTCCCGGGGAGCTGTTTTTT. Amino acids: CASSQDFSSEFPGELFF. The V gene is TRBV4-3, the J gene TRBJ2-2; D is undetermined. CDR3 size: 17 residues. The germline CDR1 and CDR2 sequences are LGHNA and YSLEER. V was shortened by 0 bases and J by 6 bases, with 17 bases between the two germline ends.

The genes are TRBV27 and TRBJ2-5, with D possibly matching TRBD1 (6 bases). The V end was cut by 2 bases, the J end by 2 bases, with 12 bases between. Germline V gene lookup returns CDR1 MNHEY and CDR2 SMNVEV (reference sequence). The CDR3 is 15 residues long. CDR3 amino acids: CASSLRGQLQETQYF. Here the CDR3 DNA reads TGTGCCAGCAGTTTAAGGGGACAACTTCAAGAGACCCAGTACTTC.

This clonotype appeared many times. The CDR3 DNA reads TGTGCCAGCAGCTTAGAACGGGGTAGCACAGATACGCAGTATTTT. It specifies CASSLERGSTDTQYF. The chain carries TRBV7-2 and TRBJ2-3, with a tentative D call TRBD2 (5 bases). This CDR3 region has 15 residues. The germline V and J ends were trimmed by 1 base and 0 bases, with 8 bases remaining between them. Germline CDR1 SGHTA, CDR2 FQGNSA.

In this sample, this clonotype turned up a few times. The chain carries TRBV5-4 and TRBJ2-7, with TRBD2 matching over 11 bases. Germline V gene sequence: CDR1 SGHNT, CDR2 YYREEE (reference sequence). The CDR3 runs to 15 residues. V was clipped by 3 bases and J by 2 bases; unmatched bases: 4. The CDR3 spells CASSSGLAAAYEQYF. The CDR3 DNA sequence: TGTGCCAGCAGCTCGGGACTAGCGGCCGCCTACGAGCAGTACTTC.

This clonotype showed up many times. The rearrangement joins TRBV25-1 to TRBJ2-1, with TRBD2 matching over 10 bases. Germline values: CDR1 MGHDK, CDR2 SYGVNS. The CDR3 is 16 residues long. V trimming: 3 bases; J trimming: 0 bases; junction bases outside the gene matches: 2. The DNA of the CDR3 is TGTGCCAGCAGTGACTCTAGCGGGAGCTCCTACAATGAGCAGTTCTTC. Its translation: CASSDSSGSSYNEQFF. Filled out from reference TRBV25-1 and TRBJ2-1, the complete variable domain reads EADIYQTPRYLVIGTGKKITLECSQTMGHDKMYWYQQDPGMELHLIHYSYGVNSTEKGDLSSESTVSRIRTEHFPLTLESARPSHTSQYLCASSDSSGSSYNEQFFGPGTRLTVL.

On this clonotype: One end of the junction fails to match germline, which may point to a read error. This sequence joins TRBV9 and TRBJ1-2, with a tentative D call TRBD1 (5 bases). The germline V gene encodes CDR1 SGDLS and CDR2 YYNGEE. There are 17 residues in the CDR3. In DNA form, the CDR3 reads TGCGCCAGCAGCGTAGAAGGAAACGGGGCTACTAACTATGGCTACACCTTC. Translated: CASSVEGNGATNYGYTF. Full variable domain (outside the CDR3, taken from reference TRBV9 and TRBJ1-2): DSGVTQTPKHLITATGQRVTLRCSPRSGDLSVYWYQQSLDQGLQFLIQYYNGEERAKGNILERFSAQQFPDLHSELNLSSLELGDSALYFCASSVEGNGATNYGYTFGSGTRLTVV.

The chain has TRBV4-3 and TRBJ1-1; D is possibly TRBD1 (5 bases). The V end was cut by 1 base, the J end by 5 bases, with 11 bases between. The CDR3 spans 14 residues. The germline V gene has CDR1 LGHNA and CDR2 YSLEER. Here the CDR3 DNA reads TGCGCCAGCAGCCAAGGTCCAGGGAGGACTGAAGCTTTCTTT. Its translation: CASSQGPGRTEAFF.

The chain uses TRBV18 and TRBJ1-2; TRBD1 matches at 7 bases. The CDR3 is 14 residues long. Germline V CDR1 and CDR2: KGHSH, LQKENI. The V and J ends lost 3 bases and 7 bases, in that order; junction bases with no gene match: 8. CDR3 region: CASSPNRGGGGYTF. The DNA for the CDR3 is TGTGCCAGCTCACCTAACAGGGGAGGAGGTGGCTACACCTTC.

The chain employs TRBV7-8 and TRBJ1-1; D is uncertain. This CDR3 contains 15 residues. Trimming stripped 5 bases from V and 3 bases from J, with 16 bases between. From germline, CDR1 is SGHVS and CDR2 FQNEAQ. CDR3 protein: CASSPFPDGDTEAFF. DNA of the CDR3: TGTGCCAGCAGCCCATTCCCAGACGGAGACACTGAAGCTTTCTTT.

J is TRBJ2-5 and V is TRBV13, with unresolved D. Germline V gives CDR1 PRHDT, CDR2 FYEKMQ (reference sequence). This CDR3 is built from 13 residues. V dropped 3 bases and J dropped 1 base, with 6 bases sitting between them. CDR3 sequence (DNA): TGTGCCAGCAGCTTCCGCAGCCAAGAGACCCAGTACTTC. This gives the protein CASSFRSQETQYF.

This chain joins TRBV5-6 and TRBJ1-1; TRBD1 matches 9 bases. V shed 6 bases and J 2 bases; nucleotides not matched to a gene: 5. The CDR3 length is 14 residues. Germline CDR1 reads SGHDT; CDR2 reads YYEEEE. The CDR3 sequence: CASTETGGNTEAFF. CDR3 bases: TGTGCCAGCACCGAGACAGGGGGTAACACTGAAGCTTTCTTT.

The chain has TRBV6-2 or TRBV6-3 and TRBJ1-2, with D perhaps matching TRBD1 (5 bases). Germline V gene sequence: CDR1 MNHEY, CDR2 SVGEGT. This CDR3 has 13 amino acids. V lost 2 bases, J lost 8 bases, and 12 bases lay in between. The CDR3 loop is CASSYIQGGGYTF. The CDR3 DNA reads as TGTGCCAGCAGTTACATCCAGGGAGGCGGCTACACCTTC.

The rearrangement links TRBV5-1 to TRBJ1-1; D unresolved. The CDR3 has 15 residues. V shed 1 base and J shed 1 base, with 11 bases lying between them. Germline V lookup: CDR1 SGHRS, CDR2 YFSETQ. The CDR3 sequence is CASSLLPRRNTEAFF. DNA for the CDR3: TGCGCCAGCAGCTTGCTGCCACGGAGGAACACTGAAGCTTTCTTT.

This chain's CDR3 is CASSLGTDSNQPQHF. CDR3 nucleotide sequence: TGCGCCAGCAGCCTGGGGACAGATAGCAATCAGCCCCAGCATTTT. The chain employs TRBV4-3 and TRBJ1-5; 7 bases match TRBD1. Germline CDR1 LGHNA, CDR2 YSLEER. The CDR3 consists of 15 residues. Trimming cost V 4 bases and J 0 bases; bases outside gene matches: 3.

This clonotype was counted many times. V and J are TRBV6-1 and TRBJ2-7; perhaps TRBD2 as D (6 bases). This CDR3 region has 13 residues. Germline V gene sequence: CDR1 MNHNS, CDR2 SASEGT. Trimming removed 4 bases from V and 3 bases from J, with 10 bases in between. Here the CDR3 reads CASSVGGGYEQYF. The CDR3, as DNA: TGTGCCAGCAGTGTTGGGGGAGGCTACGAGCAGTACTTC.

This clonotype was counted only a few times. The chain employs TRBV20-1 and TRBJ2-1; TRBD2 agrees at 10 bases. The V gene end was trimmed by 0 bases and the J gene end by 9 bases; junction bases not matched to a gene: 5. Germline V gene sequence: CDR1 DFQATT, CDR2 SNEGSKA (reference sequence). This CDR3 comprises 14 residues. CDR3: CSAREAGGPREQFF. As DNA, the CDR3 is TGCAGTGCTAGAGAAGCGGGGGGGCCTCGTGAGCAGTTCTTC.

V gene TRBV5-1 combines with J gene TRBJ2-3, with TRBD2 identical over 11 bases. The CDR3 has 16 amino acids. The germline V gene has CDR1 SGHRS and CDR2 YFSETQ. V shed 1 base, J shed 0 bases, and the junction held 1 base outside the gene matches. DNA of the CDR3: TGCGCCAGCAGCTTGTGGACTAGCGGGAGCACAGATACGCAGTATTTT. This codes for CASSLWTSGSTDTQYF.